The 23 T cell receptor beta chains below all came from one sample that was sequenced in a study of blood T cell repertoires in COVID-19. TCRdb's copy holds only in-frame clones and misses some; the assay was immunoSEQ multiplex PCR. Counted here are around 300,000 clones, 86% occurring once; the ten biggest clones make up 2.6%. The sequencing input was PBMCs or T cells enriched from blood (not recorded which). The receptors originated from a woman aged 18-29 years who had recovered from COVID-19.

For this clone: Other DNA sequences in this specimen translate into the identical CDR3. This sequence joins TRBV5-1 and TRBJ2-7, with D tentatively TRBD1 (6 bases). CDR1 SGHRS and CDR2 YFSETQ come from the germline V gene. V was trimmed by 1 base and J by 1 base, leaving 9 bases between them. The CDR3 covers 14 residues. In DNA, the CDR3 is TGCGCCAGCAGCTTGTTGGACAGATCCTACGAGCAGTACTTC. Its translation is CASSLLDRSYEQYF.

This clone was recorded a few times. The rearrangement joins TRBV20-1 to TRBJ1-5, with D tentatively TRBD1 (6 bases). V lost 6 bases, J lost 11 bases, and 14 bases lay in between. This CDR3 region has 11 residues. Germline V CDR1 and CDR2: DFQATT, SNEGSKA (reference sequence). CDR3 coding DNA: TGCAGTGCGGAACTCGGACAGTCCCAGCATTTT. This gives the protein CSAELGQSQHF.

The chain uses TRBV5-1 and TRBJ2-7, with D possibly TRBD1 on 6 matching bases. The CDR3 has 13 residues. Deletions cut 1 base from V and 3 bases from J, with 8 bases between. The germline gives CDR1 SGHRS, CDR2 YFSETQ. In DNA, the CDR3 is TGCGCCAGCAGCTTGTCAGGGGACTACGAGCAGTACTTC. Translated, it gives CASSLSGDYEQYF.

DNA for the CDR3: TGTGCCAGCAGCTTAGCAGGGGTTTGGACCGGGGAGCTGTTTTTT. This translates into CASSLAGVWTGELFF. The chain combines TRBV7-2 with TRBJ2-2; tentatively, D is TRBD1 (5 bases). Germline values: CDR1 SGHTA, CDR2 FQGNSA. This CDR3 has 15 amino acids. The ends were cut back, 0 bases at V and 5 bases at J, with 10 bases in the middle. The variable domain in full, with the rest retrieved from reference TRBV7-2 and TRBJ2-2, is GAGVSQSPSNKVTEKGKDVELRCDPISGHTALYWYRQSLGQGLEFLIYFQGNSAPDKSGLPSDRFSAERTGGSVSTLTIQRTQQEDSAVYLCASSLAGVWTGELFFGEGSRLTVL.

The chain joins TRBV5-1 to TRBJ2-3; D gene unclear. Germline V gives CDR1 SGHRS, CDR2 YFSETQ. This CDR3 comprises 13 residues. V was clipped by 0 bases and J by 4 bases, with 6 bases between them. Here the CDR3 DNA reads TGCGCCAGCAGCTTGGTTGTCTCAGATACGCAGTATTTT. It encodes CASSLVVSDTQYF.

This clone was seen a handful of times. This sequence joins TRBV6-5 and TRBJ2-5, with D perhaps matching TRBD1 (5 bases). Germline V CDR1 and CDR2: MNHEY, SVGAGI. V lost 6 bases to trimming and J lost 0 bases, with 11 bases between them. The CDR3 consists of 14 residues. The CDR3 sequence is CASSLTGYQETQYF. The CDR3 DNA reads TGTGCCAGCAGCCTTACAGGTTACCAAGAGACCCAGTACTTC.

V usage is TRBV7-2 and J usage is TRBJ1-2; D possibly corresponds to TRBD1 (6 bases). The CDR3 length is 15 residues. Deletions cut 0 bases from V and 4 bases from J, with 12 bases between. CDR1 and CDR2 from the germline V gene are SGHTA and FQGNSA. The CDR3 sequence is CASSLAPGDGYGYTF. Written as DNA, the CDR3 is TGTGCCAGCAGCTTAGCGCCAGGGGACGGCTATGGCTACACCTTC.

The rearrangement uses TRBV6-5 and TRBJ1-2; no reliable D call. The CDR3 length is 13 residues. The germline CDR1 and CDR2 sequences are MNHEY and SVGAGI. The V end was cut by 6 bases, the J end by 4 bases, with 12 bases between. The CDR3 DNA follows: TGTGCCAGCAGACCGGCCGGGTCCTATGGCTACACCTTC. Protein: CASRPAGSYGYTF.

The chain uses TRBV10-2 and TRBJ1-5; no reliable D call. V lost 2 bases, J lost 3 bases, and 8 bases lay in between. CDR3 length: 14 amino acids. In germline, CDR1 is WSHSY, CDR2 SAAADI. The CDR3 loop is CASSEGHFNQPQHF. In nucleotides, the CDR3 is TGCGCCAGCAGTGAGGGGCATTTCAATCAGCCCCAGCATTTT.

The CDR3 is CASSPDAGALNTEAFF. The CDR3 region has the DNA TGTGCCAGCAGCCCCGATGCGGGGGCCTTGAACACTGAAGCTTTCTTT. The chain joins TRBV5-4 to TRBJ1-1, with D perhaps matching TRBD1 (6 bases). V gave up 4 bases and J gave up 0 bases, with 16 bases separating them. The CDR3 loop spans 16 amino acids. Germline V gives CDR1 SGHNT, CDR2 YYREEE (reference sequence).

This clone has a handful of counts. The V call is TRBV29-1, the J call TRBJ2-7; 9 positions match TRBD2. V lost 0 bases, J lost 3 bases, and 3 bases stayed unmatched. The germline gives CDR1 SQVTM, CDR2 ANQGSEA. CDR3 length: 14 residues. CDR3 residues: CSVEDGGRVYEQYF. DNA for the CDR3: TGCAGCGTTGAAGATGGCGGGAGGGTCTACGAGCAGTACTTC.

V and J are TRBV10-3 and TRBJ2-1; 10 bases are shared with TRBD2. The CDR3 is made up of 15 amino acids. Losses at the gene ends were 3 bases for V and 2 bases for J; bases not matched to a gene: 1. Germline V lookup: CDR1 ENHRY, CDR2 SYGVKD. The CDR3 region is CAISDSGGAYNEQFF. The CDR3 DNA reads TGTGCCATCAGTGACAGCGGGGGGGCCTACAATGAGCAGTTCTTC.

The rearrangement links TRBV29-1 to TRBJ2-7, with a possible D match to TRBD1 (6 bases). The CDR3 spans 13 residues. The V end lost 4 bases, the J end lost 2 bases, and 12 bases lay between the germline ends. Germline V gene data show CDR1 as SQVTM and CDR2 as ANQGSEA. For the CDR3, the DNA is TGCAGCGTTGTGGAGGACAGCCCCTACGAGCAGTACTTC. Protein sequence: CSVVEDSPYEQYF.

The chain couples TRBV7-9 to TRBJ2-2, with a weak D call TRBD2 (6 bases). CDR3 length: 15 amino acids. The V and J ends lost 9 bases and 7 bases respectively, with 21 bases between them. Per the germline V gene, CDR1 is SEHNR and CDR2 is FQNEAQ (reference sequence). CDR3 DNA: TGTGCCAGTAAACCCCCGCTAGCGTCAAACGGGGAGCTGTTTTTT. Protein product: CASKPPLASNGELFF.

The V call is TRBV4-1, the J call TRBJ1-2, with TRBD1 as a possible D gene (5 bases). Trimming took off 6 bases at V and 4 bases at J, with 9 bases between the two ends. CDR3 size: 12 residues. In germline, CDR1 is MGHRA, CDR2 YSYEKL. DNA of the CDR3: TGCGCCAGCAGGGGGACTGGCTATGGCTACACCTTC. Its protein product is CASRGTGYGYTF.

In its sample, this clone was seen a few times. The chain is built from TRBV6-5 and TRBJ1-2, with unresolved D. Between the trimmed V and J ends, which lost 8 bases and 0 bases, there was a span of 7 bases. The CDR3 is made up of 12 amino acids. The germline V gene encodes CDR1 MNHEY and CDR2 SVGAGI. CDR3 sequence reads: CASGSANYGYTF. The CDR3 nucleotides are TGTGCCAGCGGTTCGGCTAACTATGGCTACACCTTC.

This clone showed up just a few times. The CDR3 bases are TGCGCCAGCAGCCCGGTCGGGGTTTTTGGAAACACCATATATTTT. It encodes CASSPVGVFGNTIYF. The gene calls are TRBV5-1 and TRBJ1-3; no definite D call. V was trimmed by 4 bases and J by 3 bases, leaving 14 bases between them. Germline loops: CDR1 SGHRS, CDR2 YFSETQ. This CDR3 spans 15 amino acids.

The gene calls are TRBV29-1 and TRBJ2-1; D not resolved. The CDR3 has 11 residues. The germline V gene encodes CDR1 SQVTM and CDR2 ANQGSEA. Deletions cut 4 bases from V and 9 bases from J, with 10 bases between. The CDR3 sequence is CSVGVGFEQFF. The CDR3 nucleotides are TGCAGCGTTGGGGTCGGGTTTGAGCAGTTCTTC.

In DNA form, the CDR3 reads TGTGCCAGCAGTTCCCGGGGAGGGGAACAGCCCCAGCATTTT. This codes for CASSSRGGEQPQHF. V is TRBV6-1 and J is TRBJ1-5; perhaps TRBD1 as D (5 bases). The ends were cut back, 5 bases at V and 7 bases at J, with 15 bases in the middle. The CDR3 loop spans 14 amino acids. Germline values: CDR1 MNHNS, CDR2 SASEGT.

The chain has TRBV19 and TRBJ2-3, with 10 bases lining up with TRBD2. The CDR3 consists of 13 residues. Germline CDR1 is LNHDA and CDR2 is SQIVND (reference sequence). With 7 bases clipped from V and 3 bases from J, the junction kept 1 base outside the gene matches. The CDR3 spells CASMGLATDTQYF. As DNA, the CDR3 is TGTGCCAGTATGGGACTAGCGACAGATACGCAGTATTTT.

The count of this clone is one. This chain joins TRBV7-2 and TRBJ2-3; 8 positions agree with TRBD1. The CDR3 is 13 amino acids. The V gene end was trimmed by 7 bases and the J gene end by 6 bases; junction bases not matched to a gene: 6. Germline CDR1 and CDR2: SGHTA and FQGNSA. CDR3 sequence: CASKNRGVDTQYF. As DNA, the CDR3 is TGTGCCAGCAAGAACAGGGGGGTGGATACGCAGTATTTT.

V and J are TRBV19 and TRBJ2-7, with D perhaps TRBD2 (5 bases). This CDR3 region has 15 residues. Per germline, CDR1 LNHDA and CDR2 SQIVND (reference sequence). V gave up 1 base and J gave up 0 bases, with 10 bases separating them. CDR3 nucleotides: TGTGCCAGTAGTATAGCGGGGAAAAGCTCCTACGAGCAGTACTTC. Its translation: CASSIAGKSSYEQYF.

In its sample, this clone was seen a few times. As DNA, the CDR3 is TGTGCCAGTAGTACAGGGGCTGGATGGGAGCAGTACTTC. Amino acid sequence: CASSTGAGWEQYF. This chain connects TRBV19 to TRBJ2-7; tentative D call: TRBD1 (6 bases). This CDR3 spans 13 amino acids. V shed 4 bases and J shed 7 bases, with 14 bases lying between them. Looked up from germline, CDR1 is LNHDA and CDR2 is SQIVND (reference sequence).